These T cell receptor beta chains were read from a single sample in a study of OX40 agonist ivuxolimab in advanced cancers. The protocol was immunoSEQ multiplex PCR, while the TCRdb copy is restricted to in-frame clones and leaves out a portion. The sample consists of nearly 20,000 clones, approximately 87% of them appearing once. The source was CD4+ or CD8+ T cells sorted from blood, collected in a trial of the OX40 agonist ivuxolimab. These receptors were taken from an adult with an advanced solid tumor such as melanoma, head and neck, liver or kidney cancer. Both conserved end residues are part of each CDR3. The D gene is left open where the match is weak. Size is omitted from some rows. Given values are once, few, many or a class for expanded clones.

.	TRBV11-2	.	TRBJ2-1	TGTGCCAGCAGCTTAGAACCGGGGGCAAGATCTGCCTACAATGAGCAGTTCTTC	CASSLEPGARSAYNEQFF
.	TRBV7-8	.	TRBJ1-1	TGTGCCAGCAGCTTACTTCCTCTAACGGGCACTGAAGCTTTCTTT	CASSLLPLTGTEAFF
few	TRBV7-9	.	TRBJ2-7	TGTGCCAGCAGTAGGGTGTCCTACGAGCAGTACTTC	CASSRVSYEQYF
.	TRBV5-4	.	TRBJ2-1	TGTGCCAGCAGCCCCCCGGGCAGGGCGGGCAATGAGCAGTTCTTC	CASSPPGRAGNEQFF
.	TRBV7-6	.	TRBJ2-7	TGTGCCAGCAGCTTGTACTTAAGCCAGGTTGGGATCGAGCAGTACTTC	CASSLYLSQVGIEQYF
.	TRBV30	.	TRBJ2-7	TGTGCCTGGAGTGTACGCGGACAAATCTACGAGCAGTACTTC	CAWSVRGQIYEQYF
.	TRBV15	.	TRBJ1-3	TGTGCCACCAGCAGAGATCGTGAGAGCTCTGGAAACACCATATATTTT	CATSRDRESSGNTIYF
.	TRBV15	TRBD1	TRBJ2-3	TGTGCCACCAGCAGAGGGACAGGGGCAGATACGCAGTATTTT	CATSRGTGADTQYF
.	TRBV30	TRBD2	TRBJ2-1	TGTGCCTGGAGTCCCACGGGGGCGGGAGGCTCCTACAATGAGCAGTTCTTC	CAWSPTGAGGSYNEQFF
.	TRBV29-1	.	TRBJ1-2	TGCAGCGTTCTCAGCGAATATGGCTACACCTTC	CSVLSEYGYTF
few	TRBV4-3	TRBD2	TRBJ2-3	TGCGCCAGCAGCCAAGTGCGGACTAGCGGGTTGGGCACAGATACGCAGTATTTT	CASSQVRTSGLGTDTQYF
.	TRBV7-9	.	TRBJ2-6	TGTGCCAGCAGCTTGGGAGGCTCTGGGGCCAACGTCCTGACTTTC	CASSLGGSGANVLTF
.	TRBV19	TRBD2	TRBJ2-2	TGTGCCAGTACCTCCCCCGCTAGCGGAGAGAGGGACGGGGAGCTGTTTTTT	CASTSPASGERDGELFF
.	TRBV19	.	TRBJ1-5	TGTGCCAGTAGTATACCACAATTGAATCAGCCCCAGCATTTT	CASSIPQLNQPQHF
.	TRBV2	.	TRBJ1-1	TGTGCCAGCAGCGGATTTGGACGGGAAAACACTGAAGCTTTCTTT	CASSGFGRENTEAFF
.	TRBV18	.	TRBJ2-5	TGTGCCAGCTCACCTCTGGACACCGGGGAGACCCAGTACTTC	CASSPLDTGETQYF
.	TRBV5-4	.	TRBJ2-2	TGTGCCAGCAGCTTTGGGCAGACCGGGGAGCTGTTTTTT	CASSFGQTGELFF
.	TRBV30	.	TRBJ1-1	TGTGCCTGGAACCGGGCTCTCCTCAGGCACACTGAAGCTTTCTTT	CAWNRALLRHTEAFF
.	TRBV7-9	.	TRBJ2-7	TGTGCCAGCAGCTTAGAAGTAGGTGGGCCCTACGAGCAGTACTTC	CASSLEVGGPYEQYF
few	TRBV6-4	TRBD2	TRBJ2-1	TGTGCCAGCAGTTATGGGAGACTAGCGGGGGCGGAGCAGTTCTTC	CASSYGRLAGAEQFF
.	TRBV11-2	TRBD2	TRBJ2-1	TGTGCCAGCAGCGGGACTAGCGGACTCCTCTACAATGAGCAGTTCTTC	CASSGTSGLLYNEQFF
.	TRBV30	.	TRBJ1-4	TGTGCCTGGAGTAGATCAACTAATGAAAAACTGTTTTTT	CAWSRSTNEKLFF
medium-sized	TRBV7-9	.	TRBJ2-7	TGTGCCAGCAGCTACAGGGATCTAGGCTCCTACGAGCAGTACTTC	CASSYRDLGSYEQYF
.	TRBV18	.	TRBJ2-7	TGTGCCAGCTCACCAAACAGGAATAGGGGATACGAGCAGTACTTC	CASSPNRNRGYEQYF
.	TRBV5-1	.	TRBJ2-2	TGCGCCAGCAGCTTGGAGGGCACCGGGGAGCTGTTTTTT	CASSLEGTGELFF
few	TRBV10-3	.	TRBJ2-7	TGTGCCATCAGTGAGGCACAGAGAGGCAAATACGAGCAGTACTTC	CAISEAQRGKYEQYF
.	TRBV11-2	.	TRBJ2-4	TGTGCCAGCAGCTTATCAGGTCCCCAAAACATTCAGTACTTC	CASSLSGPQNIQYF
.	TRBV14	.	TRBJ2-5	TGTGCCAGCAGCCTTCAAGTAAAAGAGACCCAGTACTTC	CASSLQVKETQYF